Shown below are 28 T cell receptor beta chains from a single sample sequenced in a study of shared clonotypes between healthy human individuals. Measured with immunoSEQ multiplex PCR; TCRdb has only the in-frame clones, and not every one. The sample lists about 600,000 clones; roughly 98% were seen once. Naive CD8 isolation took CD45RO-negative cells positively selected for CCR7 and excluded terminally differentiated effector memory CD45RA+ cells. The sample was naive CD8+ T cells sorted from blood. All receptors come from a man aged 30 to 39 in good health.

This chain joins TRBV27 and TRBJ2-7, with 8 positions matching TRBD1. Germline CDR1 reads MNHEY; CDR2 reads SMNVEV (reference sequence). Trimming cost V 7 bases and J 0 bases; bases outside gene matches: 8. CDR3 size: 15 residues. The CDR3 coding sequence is TGTGCCAGCAATCCGGGGACAGGCGCCTCCTACGAGCAGTACTTC. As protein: CASNPGTGASYEQYF.

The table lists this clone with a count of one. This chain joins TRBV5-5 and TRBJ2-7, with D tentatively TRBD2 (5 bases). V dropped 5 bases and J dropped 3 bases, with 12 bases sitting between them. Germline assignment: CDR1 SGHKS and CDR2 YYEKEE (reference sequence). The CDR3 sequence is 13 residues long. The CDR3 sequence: CASRPLVDYEQYF. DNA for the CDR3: TGTGCCAGCAGGCCACTAGTAGACTACGAGCAGTACTTC.

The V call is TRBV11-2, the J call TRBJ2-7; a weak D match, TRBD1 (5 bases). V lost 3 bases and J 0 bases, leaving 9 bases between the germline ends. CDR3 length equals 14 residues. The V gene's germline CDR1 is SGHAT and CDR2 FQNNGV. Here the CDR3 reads CASSFQGSSYEQYF. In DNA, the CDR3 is TGTGCCAGCAGCTTCCAGGGAAGCTCCTACGAGCAGTACTTC.

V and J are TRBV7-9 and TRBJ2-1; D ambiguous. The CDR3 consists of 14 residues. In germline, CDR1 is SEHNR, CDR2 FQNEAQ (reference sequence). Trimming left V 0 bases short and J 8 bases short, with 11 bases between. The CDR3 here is CASSLANSRYEQFF. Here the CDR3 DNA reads TGTGCCAGCAGCTTAGCGAACTCCAGATATGAGCAGTTCTTC.

The CDR3 reads CASTGTSGDTGELFF. CDR3 DNA sequence: TGTGCCAGCACTGGGACTAGCGGGGACACCGGGGAGCTGTTTTTT. The chain couples TRBV6-6 to TRBJ2-2; 13 nucleotides align to TRBD2. Germline values: CDR1 MNHNY, CDR2 SVGAGI (reference sequence). The CDR3 spans 15 residues. V gave up 7 bases and J gave up 3 bases; unmatched junction bases: 2.

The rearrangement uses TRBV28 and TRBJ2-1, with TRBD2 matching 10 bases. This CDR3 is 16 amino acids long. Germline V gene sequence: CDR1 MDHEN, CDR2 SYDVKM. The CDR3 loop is CASGLASSSSYNEQFF. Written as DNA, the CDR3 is TGTGCTTCGGGACTAGCGTCCAGCAGCTCCTACAATGAGCAGTTCTTC.

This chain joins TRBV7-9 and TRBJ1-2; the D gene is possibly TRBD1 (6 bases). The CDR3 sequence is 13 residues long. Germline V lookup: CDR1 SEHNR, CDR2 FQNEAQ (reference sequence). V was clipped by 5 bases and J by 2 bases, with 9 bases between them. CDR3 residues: CASSHGQNYGYTF. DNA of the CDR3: TGTGCCAGCAGCCATGGACAGAACTATGGCTACACCTTC.

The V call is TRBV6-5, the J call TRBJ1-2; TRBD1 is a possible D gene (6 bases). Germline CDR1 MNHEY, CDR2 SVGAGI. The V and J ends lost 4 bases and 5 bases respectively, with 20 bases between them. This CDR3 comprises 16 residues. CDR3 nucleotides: TGTGCCAGCAGTTCGCCGGGACACCTCAACGCGTATGGCTACACCTTC. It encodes CASSSPGHLNAYGYTF.

The CDR3 is CASSMREKLFF. The DNA of the CDR3 is TGTGCCAGCAGTATGAGGGAAAAACTGTTTTTT. The chain joins TRBV7-9 to TRBJ1-4; no definite D call. V lost 6 bases and J 8 bases, leaving 7 bases between the germline ends. This CDR3 contains 11 residues. The germline V gene encodes CDR1 SEHNR and CDR2 FQNEAQ (reference sequence).

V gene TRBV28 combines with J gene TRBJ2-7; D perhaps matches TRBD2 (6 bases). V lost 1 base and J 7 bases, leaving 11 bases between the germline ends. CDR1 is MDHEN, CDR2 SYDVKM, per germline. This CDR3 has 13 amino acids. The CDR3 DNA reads TGTGCCAGCAGTTTATTGCGGGGCGGGGAGCAGTACTTC. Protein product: CASSLLRGGEQYF.

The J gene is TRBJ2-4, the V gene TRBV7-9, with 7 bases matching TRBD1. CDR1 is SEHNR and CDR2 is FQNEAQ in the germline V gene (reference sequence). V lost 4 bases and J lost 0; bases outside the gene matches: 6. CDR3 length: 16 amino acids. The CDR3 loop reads CASSSTGNLAKNIQYF. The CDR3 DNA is TGTGCCAGCAGCTCGACAGGGAATCTAGCCAAAAACATTCAGTACTTC.

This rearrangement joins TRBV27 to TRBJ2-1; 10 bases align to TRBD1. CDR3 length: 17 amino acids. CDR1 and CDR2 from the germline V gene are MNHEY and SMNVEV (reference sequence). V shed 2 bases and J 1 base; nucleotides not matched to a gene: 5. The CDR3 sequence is CASSLGRDRGSYNEQFF. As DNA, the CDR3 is TGTGCCAGCAGTTTAGGCCGGGACAGGGGTTCCTACAATGAGCAGTTCTTC.

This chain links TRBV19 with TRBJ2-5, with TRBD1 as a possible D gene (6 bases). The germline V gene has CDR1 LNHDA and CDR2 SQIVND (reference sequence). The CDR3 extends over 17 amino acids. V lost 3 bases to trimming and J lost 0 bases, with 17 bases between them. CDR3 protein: CASSMPTRGGYQETQYF. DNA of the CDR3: TGTGCCAGTAGTATGCCCACTAGAGGGGGTTACCAAGAGACCCAGTACTTC.

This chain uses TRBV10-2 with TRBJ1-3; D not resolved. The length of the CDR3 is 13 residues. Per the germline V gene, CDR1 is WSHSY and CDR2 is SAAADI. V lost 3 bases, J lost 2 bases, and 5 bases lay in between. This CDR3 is CASSDRTGNTIYF. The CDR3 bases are TGCGCCAGCAGTGACAGAACTGGAAACACCATATATTTT.

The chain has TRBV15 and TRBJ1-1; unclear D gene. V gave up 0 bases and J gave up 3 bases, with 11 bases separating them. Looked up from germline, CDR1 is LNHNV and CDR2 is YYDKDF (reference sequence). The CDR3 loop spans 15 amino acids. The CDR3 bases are TGTGCCACCAGCAGAGACGCCGGGGTGGACACTGAAGCTTTCTTT. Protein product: CATSRDAGVDTEAFF.

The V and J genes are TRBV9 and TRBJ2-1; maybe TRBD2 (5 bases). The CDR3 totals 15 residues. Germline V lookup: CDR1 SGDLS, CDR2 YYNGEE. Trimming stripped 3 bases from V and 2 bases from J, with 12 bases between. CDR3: CASSGWGAPYNEQFF. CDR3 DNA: TGTGCCAGCAGCGGGTGGGGAGCTCCCTACAATGAGCAGTTCTTC.

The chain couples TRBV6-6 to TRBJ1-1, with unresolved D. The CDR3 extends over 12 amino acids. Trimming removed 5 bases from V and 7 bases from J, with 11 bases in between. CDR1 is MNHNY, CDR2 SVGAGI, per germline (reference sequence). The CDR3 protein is CASSPPDVEAFF. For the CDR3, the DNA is TGTGCCAGCAGTCCCCCCGATGTTGAAGCTTTCTTT.

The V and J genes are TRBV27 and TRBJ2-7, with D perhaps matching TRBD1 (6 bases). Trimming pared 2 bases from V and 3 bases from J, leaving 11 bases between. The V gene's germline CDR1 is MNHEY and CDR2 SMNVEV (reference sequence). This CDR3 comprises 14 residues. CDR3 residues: CASSLGRGVYEQYF. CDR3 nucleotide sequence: TGTGCCAGCAGTTTAGGCAGGGGTGTCTACGAGCAGTACTTC.

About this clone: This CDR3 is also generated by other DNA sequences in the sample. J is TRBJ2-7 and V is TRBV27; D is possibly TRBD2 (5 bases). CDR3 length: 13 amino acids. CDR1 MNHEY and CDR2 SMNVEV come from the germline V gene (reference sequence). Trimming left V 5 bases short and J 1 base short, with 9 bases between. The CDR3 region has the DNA TGTGCCAGCAGTCCCGGACTTTCCTACGAGCAGTACTTC. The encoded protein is CASSPGLSYEQYF.

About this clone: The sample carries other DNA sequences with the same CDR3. The CDR3, as DNA: TGTGCCAGCAGTTTTGGCAGTAACTATGGCTACACCTTC. It specifies CASSFGSNYGYTF. The chain combines TRBV27 with TRBJ1-2; D is ambiguous. Trimming pared 3 bases from V and 1 base from J, leaving 6 bases between. The germline CDR1 and CDR2 sequences are MNHEY and SMNVEV (reference sequence). The CDR3 is 13 residues long.

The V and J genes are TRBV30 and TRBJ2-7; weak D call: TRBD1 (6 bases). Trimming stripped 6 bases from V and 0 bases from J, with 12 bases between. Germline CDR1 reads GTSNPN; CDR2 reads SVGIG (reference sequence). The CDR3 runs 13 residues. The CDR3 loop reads CACYRVSSYEQYF. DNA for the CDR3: TGTGCCTGTTACAGGGTGAGCTCCTACGAGCAGTACTTC.

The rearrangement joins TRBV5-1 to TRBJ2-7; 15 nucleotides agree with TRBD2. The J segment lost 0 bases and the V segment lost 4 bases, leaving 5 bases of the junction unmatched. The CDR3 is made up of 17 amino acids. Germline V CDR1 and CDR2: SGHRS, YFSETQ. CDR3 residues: CASSGGLAGGISYEQYF. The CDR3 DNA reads TGCGCCAGCAGCGGTGGACTAGCGGGAGGGATCTCCTACGAGCAGTACTTC.

CDR3 sequence reads: CASSFISGPNEQFF. The CDR3 DNA reads TGCGCCAGCAGCTTTATATCGGGGCCCAATGAGCAGTTCTTC. The chain has TRBV5-1 and TRBJ2-1; the D gene could be TRBD1 or TRBD2 (5 bases each). The CDR3 consists of 14 residues. V was cut by 2 bases and J by 6 bases, with 12 bases left in between. The germline V gene encodes CDR1 SGHRS and CDR2 YFSETQ.

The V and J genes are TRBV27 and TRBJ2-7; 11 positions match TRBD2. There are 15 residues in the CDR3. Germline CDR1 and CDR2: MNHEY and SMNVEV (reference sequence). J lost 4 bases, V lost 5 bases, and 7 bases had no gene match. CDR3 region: CASSAGTSGNYEQYF. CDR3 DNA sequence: TGTGCCAGCAGTGCTGGGACTAGCGGCAATTACGAGCAGTACTTC.

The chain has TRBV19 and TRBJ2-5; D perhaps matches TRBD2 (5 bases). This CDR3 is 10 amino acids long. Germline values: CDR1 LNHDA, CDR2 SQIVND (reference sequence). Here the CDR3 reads CVFGEETQYF. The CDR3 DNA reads TGTGTGTTCGGGGAAGAGACCCAGTACTTC.

CDR3 in amino acids: CASTSYYRGSYEQYF. The CDR3 coding sequence is TGCGCCAGCACCTCCTACTACAGGGGTTCCTACGAGCAGTACTTC. The chain uses TRBV5-1 and TRBJ2-7; 7 bases line up with TRBD1. The CDR3 is 15 residues long. Germline V gives CDR1 SGHRS, CDR2 YFSETQ. With 6 bases clipped from V and 1 base from J, the junction kept 10 bases outside the gene matches.

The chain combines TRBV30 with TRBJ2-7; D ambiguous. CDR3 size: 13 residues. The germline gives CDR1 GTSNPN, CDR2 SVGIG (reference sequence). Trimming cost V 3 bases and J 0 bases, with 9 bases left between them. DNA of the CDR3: TGTGCCTGGAGAGGGCCTTACTCCTACGAGCAGTACTTC. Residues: CAWRGPYSYEQYF.

Here the CDR3 reads CASSVGLAGSYEQYF. The CDR3 nucleotides read TGTGCCAGCAGTGTCGGACTAGCGGGCTCCTACGAGCAGTACTTC. This chain joins TRBV27 and TRBJ2-7, with 11 positions matching TRBD2. This CDR3 region has 15 residues. Losses at the gene ends were 5 bases for V and 0 bases for J; bases not matched to a gene: 3. Germline V lookup: CDR1 MNHEY, CDR2 SMNVEV (reference sequence).